The clone carrying this T cell receptor beta chain was observed at least ten times. Its antigen is unknown. The sample is drawn from a study of identical twins. Healthy Caucasians were all of the donors. This CDR3 contains 15 residues. CDR1 and CDR2 from the germline V gene are MNHEY and SVGEGT. The V gene lost 7 bases and the J gene lost 4 bases, with 18 bases spanning the gap. A universal primer site arose from template switching, and cDNA bore unique molecular identifiers. TCRdb reprocessed the 5' RACE reads with MiXCR, giving one entry per CDR3 protein. The data contain 350,000 to 500,000 distinct CDR3 sequences, roughly 20% of them singletons. Study findings and constraints: The same donors were not followed; conclusions instead depended on cross-sectional statistical analysis. Twins showed weaker excess sharing in their beta out-of-frame sequences.

The chain recombines TRBV6-2 or TRBV6-3 with TRBJ2-3; maybe TRBD1 (5 bases). This receptor was obtained from a man aged 45-65 years in good health. Material: naive T cells sorted from blood. Here the CDR3 reads CASTSGQARADTQYF. The CDR3 nucleotides are TGTGCCAGCACCTCTGGACAAGCAAGGGCAGATACGCAGTATTTT.